The T cell receptor (beta chain) under discussion was sequenced for a study of cytomegalovirus exposure and HLA in healthy donors. The study, taken as a whole, reports: It was 150 to 200 TCR beta chains that were listed as cytomegalovirus-associated. Most TCR sequences proved rare, with some public TCRs found in many donors.

A note on this clone: Its antigen is undetermined.

Both 60 Vbeta primers and 13 Jbeta primers went into the PCR. Sequencing used immunoSEQ multiplex PCR; TCRdb keeps in-frame clones, though not all of them. Here the sample spans about 100,000 clones, approximately 78% being singletons. CDR3 size: 14 residues. Germline V gives CDR1 SGHTA, CDR2 FQGNSA. V dropped 5 bases and J dropped 5; count of bases not matched to a gene: 9. This sequence joins TRBV7-2 and TRBJ2-7; TRBD1 aligns across 7 bases. Sequenced sample: PBMCs. The source of this sequence is a woman aged 60-75 years in good health and CMV-seronegative. For the CDR3, the DNA is TGTGCCAGCAGCCCCGGGCAGGGGGTCCACGAGCAGTACTTC. Its translation is CASSPGQGVHEQYF.